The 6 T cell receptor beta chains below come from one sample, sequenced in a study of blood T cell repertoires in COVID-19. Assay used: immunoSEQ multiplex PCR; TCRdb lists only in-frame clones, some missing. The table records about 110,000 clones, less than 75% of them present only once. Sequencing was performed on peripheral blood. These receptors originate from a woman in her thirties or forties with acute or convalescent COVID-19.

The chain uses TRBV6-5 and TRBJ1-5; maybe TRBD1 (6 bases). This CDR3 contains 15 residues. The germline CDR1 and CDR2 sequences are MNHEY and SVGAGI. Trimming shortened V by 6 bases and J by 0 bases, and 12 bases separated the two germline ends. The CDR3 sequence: CASSQRGNSNQPQHF. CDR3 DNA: TGTGCCAGCAGCCAAAGGGGGAATAGCAATCAGCCCCAGCATTTT.

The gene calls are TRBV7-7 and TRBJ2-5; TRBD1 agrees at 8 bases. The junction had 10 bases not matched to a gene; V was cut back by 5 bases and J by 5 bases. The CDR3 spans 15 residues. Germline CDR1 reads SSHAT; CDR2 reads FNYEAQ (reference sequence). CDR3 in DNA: TGTGCCAGCAGCAACCTTCGACAGGGGCTGGAGACCCAGTACTTC. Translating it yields CASSNLRQGLETQYF.

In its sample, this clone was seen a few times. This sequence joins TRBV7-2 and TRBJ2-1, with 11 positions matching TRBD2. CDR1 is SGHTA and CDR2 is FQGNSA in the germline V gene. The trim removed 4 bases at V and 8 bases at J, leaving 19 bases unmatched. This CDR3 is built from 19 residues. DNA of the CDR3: TGTGCCAGCAGCTCTCCGGCGGGGACTAGCGGAAAACGCGGCGATGAGCAGTTCTTC. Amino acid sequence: CASSSPAGTSGKRGDEQFF.

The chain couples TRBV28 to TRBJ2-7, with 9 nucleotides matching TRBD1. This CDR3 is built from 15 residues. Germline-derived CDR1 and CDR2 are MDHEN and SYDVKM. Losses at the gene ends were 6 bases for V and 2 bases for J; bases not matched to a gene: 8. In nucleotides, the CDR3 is TGTGCCAGCAGCTCTAGGACAGGGGCAGCCTACGAGCAGTACTTC. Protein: CASSSRTGAAYEQYF. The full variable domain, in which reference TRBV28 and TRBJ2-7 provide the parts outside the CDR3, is DVKVTQSSRYLVKRTGEKVFLECVQDMDHENMFWYRQDPGLGLRLIYFSYDVKMKEKGDIPEGYSVSREKKERFSLILESASTNQTSMYLCASSSRTGAAYEQYFGPGTRLTVT.

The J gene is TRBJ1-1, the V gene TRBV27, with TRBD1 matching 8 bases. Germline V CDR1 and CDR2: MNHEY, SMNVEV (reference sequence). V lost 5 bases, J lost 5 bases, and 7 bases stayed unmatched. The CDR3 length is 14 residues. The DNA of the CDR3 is TGTGCCAGCAGTATGGGACAGGTTGGAACTGAAGCTTTCTTT. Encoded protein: CASSMGQVGTEAFF.

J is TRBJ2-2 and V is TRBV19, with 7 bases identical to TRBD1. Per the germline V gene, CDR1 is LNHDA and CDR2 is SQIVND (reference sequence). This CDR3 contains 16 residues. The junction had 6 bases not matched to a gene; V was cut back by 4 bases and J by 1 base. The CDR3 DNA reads TGTGCCAGTAGTAAGAAAAGGACAGGGAACACCGGGGAGCTGTTTTTT. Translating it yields CASSKKRTGNTGELFF.